A single sample is the source of the 28 T cell receptor beta chains below, sequenced in a study of cytomegalovirus exposure and HLA in healthy donors (dated by TCRdb to about 2017). The library was prepared using the immunoSEQ multiplex PCR assay. For the multiplex PCR, a mixture combining 60 forward primers for TCR Vbeta segments and 13 reverse primers for TCR Jbeta segments was used. Entries here come from immuneACCESS through TCRdb and include only in-frame sequences with V and J called. Some clones fail to appear in such tables; in the studies checked, an unresolved V gene covers under half of the shortfall, and the cause of the remainder is unknown. The sample data list more than 90,000 clones, and under 85% of these were observed just once. The leading ten clones occupy roughly 3% of the sample. The sample taken for sequencing was PBMCs. Every receptor here comes from a woman between 40 and 50 years old in good health and CMV-seronegative.

This clone was counted only a few times. The chain employs TRBV9 and TRBJ2-3; maybe TRBD2 (5 bases). The CDR3 spans 17 residues. V was pared by 1 base and J by 2 bases, with 17 bases between. Germline V gives CDR1 SGDLS, CDR2 YYNGEE. CDR3 sequence reads: CASSVRSQAGLTDTQYF. The CDR3 region has the DNA TGTGCCAGCAGCGTACGATCCCAGGCGGGTCTCACAGATACGCAGTATTTT.

The chain couples TRBV28 to TRBJ1-2; TRBD1 matches at 7 bases. This CDR3 has 12 amino acids. V lost 5 bases, J lost 4 bases, and 1 base stayed unmatched. Germline values: CDR1 MDHEN, CDR2 SYDVKM. DNA of the CDR3: TGTGCCAGCAGTGGACAGGCCTATGGCTACACCTTC. It specifies CASSGQAYGYTF.

The chain has TRBV28 and TRBJ1-6; D is perhaps TRBD1 (6 bases). Germline assignment: CDR1 MDHEN and CDR2 SYDVKM. This CDR3 region has 15 residues. Trimming cost V 6 bases and J 4 bases, with 13 bases left between them. CDR3: CASSRTTGYNSPLHF. The CDR3 DNA reads TGTGCCAGCAGCCGCACGACAGGTTATAATTCACCCCTCCACTTT.

The chain has TRBV6-5 and TRBJ1-1; D ambiguous. From germline, CDR1 is MNHEY and CDR2 SVGAGI. CDR3 size: 15 residues. Deletions cut 2 bases from V and 0 bases from J, with 10 bases between. Written as DNA, the CDR3 is TGTGCCAGCAGTTACGTACAGACCTTGAACACTGAAGCTTTCTTT. Amino acids: CASSYVQTLNTEAFF.

In this sample, this clone turned up a few times. The rearrangement links TRBV6-5 to TRBJ2-6, with D possibly being TRBD2 (6 bases). V was pared by 2 bases and J by 1 base, with 6 bases between. CDR1 and CDR2 from the germline V gene are MNHEY and SVGAGI. There are 15 residues in the CDR3. The CDR3 sequence is CASSYGGSGANVLTF. CDR3 bases: TGTGCCAGCAGTTACGGAGGGTCTGGGGCCAACGTCCTGACTTTC.

The chain links TRBV7-8 to TRBJ2-5, with 9 bases matching TRBD2. V lost 1 base and J lost 5; bases outside the gene matches: 8. CDR3 length: 16 residues. Germline CDR1 SGHVS, CDR2 FQNEAQ. In nucleotides, the CDR3 is TGTGCCAGCAGCTTAGTAAGCGCGGGAGGGCTGGAGACCCAGTACTTC. Translated, it gives CASSLVSAGGLETQYF.

This clone was picked up a small number of times. V and J are TRBV5-1 and TRBJ2-1; D is unresolved. V was shortened by 1 base and J by 4 bases, with 9 bases between the two germline ends. The V gene's germline CDR1 is SGHRS and CDR2 YFSETQ. CDR3 size: 14 residues. Here the CDR3 reads CASSLQSGYNEQFF. CDR3 nucleotide sequence: TGCGCCAGCAGCTTGCAATCCGGGTACAATGAGCAGTTCTTC.

This chain joins TRBV28 and TRBJ2-5, with TRBD2 as a possible D gene (6 bases). CDR1 and CDR2 (germline): MDHEN, SYDVKM. The CDR3 sequence is 15 residues long. The germline V and J ends were trimmed by 5 bases and 3 bases, with 16 bases remaining between them. CDR3 DNA sequence: TGTGCCAGCAGTCAAACCGGGACTGTGAAAGAGACCCAGTACTTC. The encoded protein is CASSQTGTVKETQYF. Full variable domain (rest looked up from reference TRBV28 and TRBJ2-5): DVKVTQSSRYLVKRTGEKVFLECVQDMDHENMFWYRQDPGLGLRLIYFSYDVKMKEKGDIPEGYSVSREKKERFSLILESASTNQTSMYLCASSQTGTVKETQYFGPGTRLLVL.

J is TRBJ1-2 and V is TRBV27, with 9 bases aligning to TRBD1. Germline CDR1 reads MNHEY; CDR2 reads SMNVEV (reference sequence). The CDR3 is made up of 14 amino acids. Trimming cost V 5 bases and J 8 bases; bases outside gene matches: 9. The DNA of the CDR3 is TGTGCCAGCAGTCCCACAGGGGGCGCAATGGGCTACACCTTC. This encodes CASSPTGGAMGYTF.

The gene calls are TRBV4-2 and TRBJ2-5, with 10 bases fitting TRBD2. Looked up from germline, CDR1 is LGHNA and CDR2 is YNFKEQ. CDR3 length: 15 amino acids. V lost 5 bases to trimming and J lost 1 base; unmatched junction nucleotides: 4. CDR3 in DNA: TGTGCCAGCAGCACAGCGGGGGGGACCCAAGAGACCCAGTACTTC. Its translation: CASSTAGGTQETQYF.

The J gene is TRBJ2-7, the V gene TRBV7-2, with D perhaps matching TRBD1 (5 bases). This CDR3 has 13 amino acids. CDR1 is SGHTA, CDR2 FQGNSA, per germline. V was pared by 5 bases and J by 7 bases, with 15 bases between. Here the CDR3 reads CASSTVGVGEQYF. The CDR3 DNA is TGTGCCAGCAGCACCGTAGGGGTCGGGGAGCAGTACTTC. The full variable domain, rest sourced from reference TRBV7-2 and TRBJ2-7, is GAGVSQSPSNKVTEKGKDVELRCDPISGHTALYWYRQSLGQGLEFLIYFQGNSAPDKSGLPSDRFSAERTGGSVSTLTIQRTQQEDSAVYLCASSTVGVGEQYFGPGTRLTVT.

This clone was observed a single time. V usage is TRBV25-1 and J usage is TRBJ2-5; TRBD2 is a possible D gene (6 bases). There are 16 residues in the CDR3. Germline-derived CDR1 and CDR2 are MGHDK and SYGVNS. Trimming left V 1 base short and J 4 bases short, with 16 bases between. The CDR3 loop reads CASSESRGGGRETQYF. The DNA of the CDR3 is TGTGCCAGCAGTGAATCCAGAGGAGGAGGGCGAGAGACCCAGTACTTC. Looking up the rest from reference TRBV25-1 and TRBJ2-5 gives the full variable domain: EADIYQTPRYLVIGTGKKITLECSQTMGHDKMYWYQQDPGMELHLIHYSYGVNSTEKGDLSSESTVSRIRTEHFPLTLESARPSHTSQYLCASSESRGGGRETQYFGPGTRLLVL.

The rearrangement joins TRBV6-1 to TRBJ1-2; no reliable D call. With 8 bases removed from V and 0 bases from J, the gap between germline ends came to 10 bases. This CDR3 comprises 13 residues. The germline CDR1 and CDR2 sequences are MNHNS and SASEGT. The CDR3 DNA is TGTGCCAGCGCCGACATCGCTAACTATGGCTACACCTTC. Its protein product is CASADIANYGYTF.

This clone was recorded a few times. V usage is TRBV7-8 and J usage is TRBJ2-5; D remains ambiguous. The J call is doubtful: the DNA matches TRBJ2-7 better. Germline V gene sequence: CDR1 SGHVS, CDR2 FQNEAQ. The CDR3 extends over 11 amino acids. CDR3 sequence reads: CASSQAYEQYF. The CDR3 DNA reads TGTGCCAGCAGCCAAGCCTACGAGCAGTACTTC.

This chain joins TRBV28 and TRBJ1-2; no reliable D call. Looked up from germline, CDR1 is MDHEN and CDR2 is SYDVKM. This CDR3 comprises 15 residues. V was trimmed by 5 bases and J by 1 base, leaving 14 bases between them. CDR3 nucleotide sequence: TGTGCCAGCAGTACCGGGTCGACGGATAACTATGGCTACACCTTC. This codes for CASSTGSTDNYGYTF.

The chain combines TRBV19 with TRBJ1-2; D unclear. The CDR3 runs to 13 residues. CDR1 is LNHDA and CDR2 is SQIVND in the germline V gene (reference sequence). Trimming pared 8 bases from V and 4 bases from J, leaving 14 bases between. The CDR3 nucleotides read TGTGCCAGTGGAACAGCCCTCCCCTATGGCTACACCTTC. It yields the protein CASGTALPYGYTF. The variable domain in full, completed from reference TRBV19 and TRBJ1-2, reads DGGITQSPKYLFRKEGQNVTLSCEQNLNHDAMYWYRQDPGQGLRLIYYSQIVNDFQKGDIAEGYSVSREKKESFPLTVTSAQKNPTAFYLCASGTALPYGYTFGSGTRLTVV.

The rearrangement links TRBV5-4 to TRBJ2-3, with 8 bases fitting TRBD1. Per the germline V gene, CDR1 is SGHNT and CDR2 is YYREEE (reference sequence). The ends lost 4 bases at V and 2 bases at J; junction bases unmatched: 3. The CDR3 consists of 14 residues. This CDR3 reads CASSPTGATDTQYF. The CDR3 nucleotides are TGTGCCAGCAGCCCGACAGGGGCCACAGATACGCAGTATTTT.

This clone came up once. The chain couples TRBV5-1 to TRBJ2-2, with 10 bases lining up with TRBD2. Germline CDR1 SGHRS, CDR2 YFSETQ. V was clipped by 5 bases and J by 3 bases; unmatched bases: 7. The CDR3 consists of 16 residues. CDR3: CASRLGLAGDTGELFF. The CDR3 DNA sequence: TGCGCCAGCAGATTAGGCCTAGCGGGGGACACCGGGGAGCTGTTTTTT.

The chain is built from TRBV6-6 and TRBJ2-1; D is perhaps TRBD1 (6 bases). Germline V lookup: CDR1 MNHNY, CDR2 SVGAGI (reference sequence). The V and J ends lost 4 bases and 7 bases respectively, with 14 bases between them. This CDR3 contains 14 residues. The CDR3 DNA sequence: TGTGCCAGCAGTTCCACAGGGATTGCAAATGAGCAGTTCTTC. This translates into CASSSTGIANEQFF.

The chain recombines TRBV27 with TRBJ2-2; 8 bases fit TRBD2. This CDR3 spans 16 amino acids. Trimming removed 8 bases from V and 4 bases from J; junction bases left unmatched: 12. CDR1 and CDR2 from the germline V gene are MNHEY and SMNVEV (reference sequence). The CDR3 bases are TGTGCCAGCCATAGTATGGGCGGGAGGACCACCGGGGAGCTGTTTTTT. Translation gives CASHSMGGRTTGELFF.

The V and J genes are TRBV7-2 and TRBJ1-2, with 8 nucleotides matching TRBD1. Looked up from germline, CDR1 is SGHTA and CDR2 is FQGNSA. This CDR3 spans 15 amino acids. With V trimmed by 6 bases and J by 4 bases, 10 bases remained unmatched. This chain's CDR3 is CASRPDRGGIYGYTF. CDR3 DNA sequence: TGTGCCAGCAGACCTGACAGGGGCGGTATCTATGGCTACACCTTC.

In this sample, this clone turned up once. The rearrangement uses TRBV29-1 and TRBJ2-5; 11 bases line up with TRBD2. The CDR3 contains 14 residues. Per germline, CDR1 SQVTM and CDR2 ANQGSEA. The V and J ends lost 1 base and 11 bases, in that order; junction bases with no gene match: 9. CDR3 in amino acids: CSVEAVIAGGEQYF. DNA for the CDR3: TGCAGCGTTGAAGCGGTGATAGCGGGAGGGGAGCAGTACTTC.

This clone was detected only once. The V and J genes are TRBV15 and TRBJ1-5; D gene ambiguous. Germline V lookup: CDR1 LNHNV, CDR2 YYDKDF (reference sequence). V shed 1 base and J shed 0 bases, with 13 bases lying between them. The CDR3 extends over 17 amino acids. The DNA of the CDR3 is TGTGCCACCAGCAGAGTCACTACGGGTTATAGCAATCAGCCCCAGCATTTT. It is translated as CATSRVTTGYSNQPQHF.

The rearrangement links TRBV12-2 to TRBJ2-5; TRBD2 is the table's D call, not checked against the DNA. TRBV12-2 is tagged as a pseudogene. The CDR3 covers 15 residues. CDR3 in amino acids: CASRLGKVAGETQYF. CDR3 DNA: TGTGCAAGTCGCTTAGGAAAGGTAGCGGGAGAGACCCAGTACTTC.

The chain links TRBV5-6 to TRBJ2-3; tentative D call: TRBD2 (6 bases). The germline V and J ends were trimmed by 3 bases and 4 bases, with 21 bases remaining between them. This CDR3 spans 17 amino acids. Germline V CDR1 and CDR2: SGHDT, YYEEEE. In DNA form, the CDR3 reads TGTGCCAGCAGCTCGCTATCACAGGAGGGCTGGGCAGATACGCAGTATTTT. This gives the protein CASSSLSQEGWADTQYF.

The J gene is TRBJ2-7, the V gene TRBV15; D unclear. V was pared by 1 base and J by 0 bases, with 7 bases between. The CDR3 extends over 14 amino acids. Germline CDR1 and CDR2: LNHNV and YYDKDF (reference sequence). CDR3 nucleotides: TGTGCCACCAGCAGAGCGAAGAGCTCCTACGAGCAGTACTTC. Its protein product is CATSRAKSSYEQYF.

The chain joins TRBV19 to TRBJ2-7, with 8 bases identical to TRBD2. CDR3 length: 15 residues. Trimming at V came to 3 bases and at J to 2 bases, leaving 6 bases not matched to a gene. In germline, CDR1 is LNHDA, CDR2 SQIVND (reference sequence). In DNA form, the CDR3 reads TGTGCCAGTAGTATCGAGCGGGAGTCCGCCTACGAGCAGTACTTC. It specifies CASSIERESAYEQYF.

This sequence joins TRBV5-6 and TRBJ2-1, with TRBD2 matching 15 bases. Germline values: CDR1 SGHDT, CDR2 YYEEEE. The CDR3 is 15 amino acids. V lost 3 bases, J lost 9 bases, and 4 bases stayed unmatched. In DNA form, the CDR3 reads TGTGCCAGCAGCTGGACTAGCGGGAGGGTGGGTGAGCAGTTCTTC. As protein: CASSWTSGRVGEQFF.